This T cell receptor beta chain derives from a study of T cell responses to AZD1222 COVID-19 vaccine. Study in general: Doses given second, at about 4 or about 12 weeks, were pooled. Study findings and constraints: Spike was spanned by vaccine-associated CD4 TCRs, with dominance at 160-218 and 743-854. Donors, mostly white British, included more females; clonal diversity was possibly underestimated. At baseline, seropositivity was found in only a handful of AZD1222 recipients.

For this clone: Its target is unknown.

Trimming pared 0 bases from V and 2 bases from J, leaving 10 bases between. This CDR3 spans 15 amino acids. The germline gives CDR1 SGDLS, CDR2 YYNGEE. Method: immunoSEQ multiplex PCR; TCRdb's copy keeps in-frame clones and lacks some. The repertoire consists of tens of thousands of clones, with roughly 82% occurring once and the leading ten covering under 7%. The origin of this receptor is an adult in good health. The V call is TRBV9, the J call TRBJ2-3, with D perhaps assigned TRBD1 or TRBD2 (6 bases each). The sequencing here drew on peripheral blood, taken on day 0 of AZD1222 vaccination. CDR3 protein: CASSVAGAPTDTQYF. The CDR3 nucleotides read TGTGCCAGCAGCGTAGCGGGGGCCCCCACAGATACGCAGTATTTT.